The rows below give T cell receptor beta chains drawn from one sample of a study of shared clonotypes between healthy human individuals. The assay was immunoSEQ multiplex PCR, and TCRdb's table has in-frame clones only and misses some. This repertoire shows 2 million to 2.5 million clones, 93% found once; its top ten account for around 0.4%. The source material was naive CD4+ T cells from PBMCs. The receptors derive from a man between 18 and 35 years old in good health. Some clones in this sample may be carry-over from other donors' samples. Each CDR3 is given with its conserved first and last residue. The order of the fields is CDR3 protein, CDR3 DNA, V gene, D gene, J gene, clone size. The D gene is left open where the match is weak. Clone sizes are given selectively: once, few, many, or a class where the clone is expanded.

CDR3 protein: CASSSDREATQYF; CDR3 DNA: TGTGCCAGCAGCTCGGACAGGGAAGCGACCCAGTACTTC; V gene: TRBV7-3; D gene: TRBD1; J gene: TRBJ2-5; clone size: -
CDR3 protein: CASQLVRGRTTDTQYF; CDR3 DNA: TGCGCCAGCCAATTAGTGAGAGGACGAACCACAGATACGCAGTATTTT; V gene: TRBV10-1; D gene: -; J gene: TRBJ2-3; clone size: -
CDR3 protein: CASSLVASGANVLTF; CDR3 DNA: TGCGCCAGCAGCTTGGTGGCCTCTGGGGCCAACGTCCTGACTTTC; V gene: TRBV5-1; D gene: -; J gene: TRBJ2-6; clone size: few
CDR3 protein: CASSVARGDTQYF; CDR3 DNA: TGTGCCAGCAGCGTAGCCCGCGGAGATACGCAGTATTTT; V gene: TRBV9; D gene: -; J gene: TRBJ2-3; clone size: -
CDR3 protein: CASSQEKGLAGGPNYNEQFF; CDR3 DNA: TGCGCCAGCAGCCAAGAAAAGGGCCTAGCGGGAGGGCCGAACTACAATGAGCAGTTCTTC; V gene: TRBV4-1; D gene: TRBD2; J gene: TRBJ2-1; clone size: -
CDR3 protein: CAIRAGVEGDTQYF; CDR3 DNA: TGTGCCATCAGGGCAGGGGTGGAGGGAGATACGCAGTATTTT; V gene: TRBV10-3; D gene: -; J gene: TRBJ2-3; clone size: -
CDR3 protein: CASSPQNRGPDEQYF; CDR3 DNA: TGTGCCAGCTCACCACAGAACAGGGGGCCGGACGAGCAGTACTTC; V gene: TRBV18; D gene: TRBD1; J gene: TRBJ2-7; clone size: -
CDR3 protein: CASSSYRDSHEQYF; CDR3 DNA: TGTGCCAGCAGCTCATACCGGGACAGCCACGAGCAGTACTTC; V gene: TRBV11-2; D gene: TRBD1; J gene: TRBJ2-7; clone size: -
CDR3 protein: CASSPPKTGLVGTEAFF; CDR3 DNA: TGTGCCAGCTCACCACCAAAGACAGGGCTTGTTGGAACTGAAGCTTTCTTT; V gene: TRBV18; D gene: TRBD1; J gene: TRBJ1-1; clone size: -
CDR3 protein: CASSLGLAAGETQYF; CDR3 DNA: TGTGCCAGCAGCTTAGGACTAGCTGCGGGGGAGACCCAGTACTTC; V gene: TRBV5-4; D gene: TRBD2; J gene: TRBJ2-5; clone size: -
CDR3 protein: CAWKKGETQYF; CDR3 DNA: TGTGCCTGGAAGAAGGGGGAGACCCAGTACTTC; V gene: TRBV30; D gene: -; J gene: TRBJ2-5; clone size: -
CDR3 protein: CASSVVGANYGYTF; CDR3 DNA: TGTGCCAGCAGTGTAGTAGGGGCAAACTATGGCTACACCTTC; V gene: TRBV2; D gene: -; J gene: TRBJ1-2; clone size: few
CDR3 protein: CAWSPTWSQPQHF; CDR3 DNA: TGTGCCTGGAGTCCGACTTGGAGTCAGCCCCAGCATTTT; V gene: TRBV30; D gene: -; J gene: TRBJ1-5; clone size: -
CDR3 protein: CASSFPGQGTYEQYF; CDR3 DNA: TGTGCCAGCAGTTTTCCGGGACAGGGCACCTACGAGCAGTACTTC; V gene: TRBV28; D gene: TRBD1; J gene: TRBJ2-7; clone size: -
CDR3 protein: CAISGRGLEQYF; CDR3 DNA: TGTGCCATCAGTGGGAGGGGGCTCGAGCAGTACTTC; V gene: TRBV10-3; D gene: -; J gene: TRBJ2-7; clone size: -
CDR3 protein: CASSSNRAKDSPLHF; CDR3 DNA: TGTGCCAGCAGCTCAAACAGGGCGAAGGATTCACCCCTCCACTTT; V gene: TRBV7-2; D gene: -; J gene: TRBJ1-6; clone size: -
CDR3 protein: CASSLDSYNEQFF; CDR3 DNA: TGTGCCAGCAGTTTGGACAGTTACAATGAGCAGTTCTTC; V gene: TRBV28; D gene: -; J gene: TRBJ2-1; clone size: few
CDR3 protein: CASSLYGNEKLFF; CDR3 DNA: TGTGCCAGCAGTTTATACGGTAATGAAAAACTGTTTTTT; V gene: TRBV6-1; D gene: -; J gene: TRBJ1-4; clone size: -
CDR3 protein: CASGFRAGELFF; CDR3 DNA: TGTGCTAGTGGTTTTAGGGCCGGGGAGCTGTTTTTT; V gene: TRBV12-5; D gene: -; J gene: TRBJ2-2; clone size: -
CDR3 protein: CASSSGQVNEQYF; CDR3 DNA: TGCGCCAGCAGCTCTGGACAGGTTAACGAGCAGTACTTC; V gene: TRBV5-1; D gene: TRBD1; J gene: TRBJ2-7; clone size: -
CDR3 protein: CASSQDGEEGLTNTDTQYF; CDR3 DNA: TGTGCCAGCAGCCAAGATGGGGAGGAGGGGCTGACAAACACAGATACGCAGTATTTT; V gene: TRBV4-2; D gene: -; J gene: TRBJ2-3; clone size: -
CDR3 protein: CAISDGRDPNYGYTF; CDR3 DNA: TGTGCCATCAGTGACGGGCGGGACCCTAACTATGGCTACACCTTC; V gene: TRBV10-3; D gene: -; J gene: TRBJ1-2; clone size: -
CDR3 protein: CASSQEIRYSYEQYF; CDR3 DNA: TGCGCCAGCAGCCAAGAGATAAGGTACTCCTACGAGCAGTACTTC; V gene: TRBV4-3; D gene: -; J gene: TRBJ2-7; clone size: -
CDR3 protein: CASRIPGDYGYTF; CDR3 DNA: TGTGCCAGCAGAATTCCCGGGGACTATGGCTACACCTTC; V gene: TRBV6-1; D gene: -; J gene: TRBJ1-2; clone size: -
CDR3 protein: CARSSADTQYF; CDR3 DNA: TGTGCCAGGTCATCCGCAGATACGCAGTATTTT; V gene: TRBV28; D gene: -; J gene: TRBJ2-3; clone size: -
CDR3 protein: CASSRPGQGRNTIYF; CDR3 DNA: TGTGCCAGCAGCCGTCCGGGACAGGGACGAAACACCATATATTTT; V gene: TRBV5-4; D gene: TRBD1; J gene: TRBJ1-3; clone size: -
CDR3 protein: CASRSPSGNTGELFF; CDR3 DNA: TGTGCCAGCAGGTCCCCGAGCGGGAACACCGGGGAGCTGTTTTTT; V gene: TRBV7-3; D gene: -; J gene: TRBJ2-2; clone size: -
CDR3 protein: CASSSRTSGRDTDTQYF; CDR3 DNA: TGTGCCAGCAGCTCCAGGACTAGCGGGAGGGACACAGATACGCAGTATTTT; V gene: TRBV11-3; D gene: TRBD2; J gene: TRBJ2-3; clone size: -
CDR3 protein: CASSFQGAAGNTIYF; CDR3 DNA: TGCGCCAGCAGCTTTCAGGGGGCGGCTGGAAACACCATATATTTT; V gene: TRBV5-1; D gene: TRBD1; J gene: TRBJ1-3; clone size: -
CDR3 protein: CASSHRGRGSGANVLTF; CDR3 DNA: TGTGCCAGCAGTCACAGGGGGCGCGGTTCTGGGGCCAACGTCCTGACTTTC; V gene: TRBV7-8; D gene: TRBD1; J gene: TRBJ2-6; clone size: -
CDR3 protein: CASSPVGDSYNEQFF; CDR3 DNA: TGTGCCAGCAGTCCTGTCGGGGATTCATACAATGAGCAGTTCTTC; V gene: TRBV6-4; D gene: -; J gene: TRBJ2-1; clone size: -
CDR3 protein: CSVEGLAGYEQYF; CDR3 DNA: TGCAGCGTTGAAGGACTAGCGGGATACGAGCAGTACTTC; V gene: TRBV29-1; D gene: TRBD2; J gene: TRBJ2-7; clone size: once
CDR3 protein: CASSTSGTSRSYEQYF; CDR3 DNA: TGTGCCAGTAGTACCTCCGGGACTAGCCGATCCTACGAGCAGTACTTC; V gene: TRBV19; D gene: TRBD2; J gene: TRBJ2-7; clone size: -
CDR3 protein: CASSPRDRTPLTF; CDR3 DNA: TGTGCCAGCAGCCCCCGGGACAGGACCCCCCTTACCTTC; V gene: TRBV11-3; D gene: TRBD1; J gene: TRBJ1-2; clone size: once
CDR3 protein: CASSPQGTQYF; CDR3 DNA: TGCGCCAGCAGTCCCCAAGGGACCCAGTACTTC; V gene: TRBV23-1; D gene: -; J gene: TRBJ2-5; clone size: -
CDR3 protein: CASSPGTGISYEQYF; CDR3 DNA: TGCGCCAGCAGCCCCGGGACAGGGATCTCCTACGAGCAGTACTTC; V gene: TRBV5-1; D gene: TRBD1; J gene: TRBJ2-7; clone size: -